The clone carrying this T cell receptor beta chain came up a few times. Its antigen is undetermined. Germline values: CDR1 SGHRS, CDR2 YFSETQ. V was pared by 0 bases and J by 4 bases, with 11 bases between. The CDR3 loop spans 15 amino acids. Primed by a sample-barcoded 5' primer and a J-beta primer mix, a second PCR proceeded for 7 to 11 cycles. Every single cDNA molecule received a tag from a template-switch adaptor with 12 random nucleotides. TCRdb re-derived calls from the 5' RACE reads in MiXCR, one entry per CDR3 protein. The top ten clones hold around 7.7% of a sample with 1.5 million to 2 million distinct CDR3 sequences, 28% of them seen once. This sample stems from a study of blood T cells in healthy people across ages. Study outcomes and limitations: Both naive CD4+ cell counts and diversity were greater in long-lived donors than in aged donors.

The chain joins TRBV5-1 to TRBJ1-5; D unclear. The specimen was blood. The sequence derives from a woman aged 30 to 39 in good health. The CDR3 is CASSLESGENQPQHF. The CDR3 region has the DNA TGCGCCAGCAGCTTGGAGTCCGGGGAAAATCAGCCCCAGCATTTT.